The 10 T cell receptor beta chains below all came from one sample that was sequenced in a study of CD8 T cells in ankylosing spondylitis. Findings of the study overall: A TCR beta motif of roughly eight highly homologous variants seemed to mark ankylosing spondylitis blood.

Their specific antigens are unknown. From the 5' RACE reads, TCRdb called clonotypes with MiXCR, one entry per CDR3 protein. The sample has almost 400,000 distinct CDR3 sequences, around 20% seen once; the top ten hold approximately 15%. The source material was blood, either unsorted or a sorted T cell fraction (not recorded which). All receptors derive from a male donor with ankylosing spondylitis.

There are a few counts of this clonotype. V and J are TRBV5-1 and TRBJ2-2; 11 bases line up with TRBD2. This CDR3 contains 17 residues. J was trimmed by 6 bases and V by 4 bases; bases with no gene match: 11. Germline V lookup: CDR1 SGHRS, CDR2 YFSETQ. The DNA of the CDR3 is TGCGCCAGCAGCGGGCTAGCGGGAGGTGGAAGCGCCGGGGAGCTGTTTTTT. This encodes CASSGLAGGGSAGELFF.

This clonotype was observed a handful of times. The V gene is TRBV6-6, the J gene TRBJ2-7; D unclear. CDR1 and CDR2 from the germline V gene are MNHNY and SVGAGI (reference sequence). The CDR3 has 12 amino acids. V lost 6 bases to trimming and J lost 3 bases, with 9 bases between them. CDR3 DNA sequence: TGTGCCAGCAGCACCAAGGTCTACGAGCAGTACTTC. Its protein product is CASSTKVYEQYF.

This clonotype was observed a few times. V is TRBV5-6 and J is TRBJ2-1, with unresolved D. The CDR3 extends over 13 amino acids. Per the germline V gene, CDR1 is SGHDT and CDR2 is YYEEEE. Trimming stripped 4 bases from V and 4 bases from J, with 9 bases between. Here the CDR3 DNA reads TGTGCCAGCAGCGTATACACTTACAATGAGCAGTTCTTC. Encoded protein: CASSVYTYNEQFF. Full variable domain (missing parts from reference TRBV5-6 and TRBJ2-1): DAGVTQSPTHLIKTRGQQVTLRCSPKSGHDTVSWYQQALGQGPQFIFQYYEEEERQRGNFPDRFSGHQFPNYSSELNVNALLLGDSALYLCASSVYTYNEQFFGPGTRLTVL.

V and J are TRBV28 and TRBJ1-4, with D hard to call. The germline V gene encodes CDR1 MDHEN and CDR2 SYDVKM. This CDR3 comprises 13 residues. V lost 3 bases, J lost 8 bases, and 10 bases lay in between. The CDR3 spells CASSFSSGEKLFF. The DNA for the CDR3 is TGTGCCAGCAGTTTTTCCAGCGGAGAAAAACTGTTTTTT.

This clonotype has only a few counts. The J gene is TRBJ2-1, the V gene TRBV18; 10 nucleotides agree with TRBD2. Looked up from germline, CDR1 is KGHSH and CDR2 is LQKENI. With V trimmed by 3 bases and J by 9 bases, 8 bases remained unmatched. The CDR3 is 15 amino acids. The CDR3 bases are TGTGCCAGCTCACCTGTCACTAGCGGGAAGGGTGAGCAGTTCTTC. As protein: CASSPVTSGKGEQFF. Drawing the rest from reference TRBV18 and TRBJ2-1, the complete variable domain is NAGVMQNPRHLVRRRGQEARLRCSPMKGHSHVYWYRQLPEEGLKFMVYLQKENIIDESGMPKERFSAEFPKEGPSILRIQQVVRGDSAAYFCASSPVTSGKGEQFFGPGTRLTVL.

This clonotype came up a few times. This rearrangement joins TRBV15 to TRBJ1-5, with 7 bases lining up with TRBD1. CDR1 is LNHNV and CDR2 is YYDKDF in the germline V gene (reference sequence). The CDR3 covers 15 residues. V dropped 0 bases and J dropped 6; count of bases not matched to a gene: 5. The CDR3, as DNA: TGTGCCACCAGCAGAGATGGACAGGTGGCTCAGCCCCAGCATTTT. Protein sequence: CATSRDGQVAQPQHF.

This clonotype was counted only a few times. J is TRBJ2-3 and V is TRBV2, with 11 bases aligning to TRBD2. Germline CDR1 reads SNHLY; CDR2 reads FYNNEI. This CDR3 spans 14 amino acids. J lost 4 bases, V lost 7 bases, and 4 bases had no gene match. Written as DNA, the CDR3 is TGTGCCAGCAAGACACTAGCGGGAGCAGATACGCAGTATTTT. As protein: CASKTLAGADTQYF.

This clonotype was observed a few times. V gene TRBV12-3 or TRBV12-4 combines with J gene TRBJ2-7, with 7 bases that match TRBD1. With 6 bases clipped from V and 7 bases from J, the junction kept 15 bases outside the gene matches. The CDR3 is 15 residues long. CDR3 loop: CASSLSRTGWGEQYF. CDR3 nucleotides: TGTGCCAGCAGCCTATCCCGGACAGGTTGGGGGGAGCAGTACTTC.

This clonotype showed up just a few times. The chain recombines TRBV6-2 or TRBV6-3 with TRBJ1-5; D is possibly TRBD1 (6 bases). Trimming took off 0 bases at V and 2 bases at J, with 8 bases between the two ends. This CDR3 has 15 amino acids. The germline gives CDR1 MNHEY, CDR2 SVGEGT. CDR3 amino acids: CASSYSRTGNQPQHF. In DNA, the CDR3 is TGTGCCAGCAGTTACTCGAGGACAGGCAATCAGCCCCAGCATTTT.

A remark on this clonotype: A much bigger clone sits one base away, suggesting this may be a read error. This rearrangement joins TRBV14 to TRBJ1-2; D gene uncertain. The CDR3 is made up of 13 amino acids. From germline, CDR1 is SGHDN and CDR2 FVKESK. The CDR3 reads CASSQDMDYAYTF. In DNA, the CDR3 is TGTGCCAGCAGCCAAGATATGGACTATGCCTACACCTTC. Full variable domain (rest looked up from reference TRBV14 and TRBJ1-2): EAGVTQFPSHSVIEKGQTVTLRCDPISGHDNLYWYRRVMGKEIKFLLHFVKESKQDESGMPNNRFLAERTGGTYSTLKVQPAELEDSGVYFCASSQDMDYAYTFGSGTRLTVV.